These 22 T cell receptor beta chains were all obtained from the same sample, sequenced in a study of shared clonotypes between healthy human individuals. Data came from immunoSEQ multiplex PCR; TCRdb stores just in-frame clones and leaves some out. The sample gives approximately 980,000 clones, around 80% of which show up once; approximately 1.5% is in the top ten. What was sequenced was memory CD4+ T cells sorted from blood. The subset: CD45RA-negative fraction. Receptors originate from a man in his late teens or twenties in good health.

V gene TRBV6-5 combines with J gene TRBJ2-1; the D call may be TRBD1 or TRBD2 (7 bases each). The germline V and J ends were trimmed by 4 bases and 0 bases, with 13 bases remaining between them. This CDR3 has 16 residues. Germline CDR1 MNHEY, CDR2 SVGAGI. In DNA, the CDR3 is TGTGCCAGCAGTTCCCAGGGGGGGAGCTCCTACAATGAGCAGTTCTTC. Protein sequence: CASSSQGGSSYNEQFF.

The J gene is TRBJ2-7, the V gene TRBV6-5; 13 positions match TRBD2. Unmatched junction bases numbered 4, after V lost 6 bases and J lost 2 bases. The length of the CDR3 is 15 residues. The germline gives CDR1 MNHEY, CDR2 SVGAGI. The CDR3 DNA reads TGTGCCAGCAGGCATACTAGCGGGGGGGCCTACGAGCAGTACTTC. Its protein product is CASRHTSGGAYEQYF.

This sequence joins TRBV7-8 and TRBJ1-4, with TRBD1 matching over 7 bases. The CDR3 extends over 14 amino acids. Germline V CDR1 and CDR2: SGHVS, FQNEAQ. The V segment lost 7 bases and the J segment 2 bases; nucleotides outside the gene matches: 4. CDR3 amino acids: CASKTGQTNEKLFF. The CDR3 region has the DNA TGTGCCAGCAAGACGGGACAGACTAATGAAAAACTGTTTTTT.

The chain recombines TRBV6-5 with TRBJ1-5; D gene ambiguous. CDR3 length: 14 amino acids. Between the trimmed V and J ends, which lost 8 bases and 6 bases, there was a span of 17 bases. Germline CDR1 reads MNHEY; CDR2 reads SVGAGI. Written as DNA, the CDR3 is TGTGCCAGCCAGGATGACAAGAAAGGTCAGCCCCAGCATTTT. Translating gives CASQDDKKGQPQHF.

The rearrangement links TRBV25-1 to TRBJ2-3; 9 bases are a match to TRBD1. CDR3 size: 15 residues. V was clipped by 7 bases and J by 4 bases; unmatched bases: 9. Germline CDR1 reads MGHDK; CDR2 reads SYGVNS. Here the CDR3 DNA reads TGTGCCAGCACTCTCGGGACAGGGCATTCAGATACGCAGTATTTT. Residues: CASTLGTGHSDTQYF.

The chain couples TRBV4-1 to TRBJ2-7; 10 bases are a match to TRBD1. CDR1 and CDR2 from the germline V gene are MGHRA and YSYEKL. The CDR3 loop spans 15 amino acids. J lost 2 bases, V lost 4 bases, and 5 bases had no gene match. Written as DNA, the CDR3 is TGCGCCAGCAGCCCCGCCGGGACAGGGGCCTACGAGCAGTACTTC. Translated, it gives CASSPAGTGAYEQYF.

This clone was found once. Germline is not matched at one junction end, which may reflect a read error. The V call is TRBV15, the J call TRBJ2-1, with 10 bases identical to TRBD1. Germline CDR1 LNHNV, CDR2 YYDKDF (reference sequence). The CDR3 runs to 14 residues. CDR3 residues: CATCRDRGYNEQFF. CDR3 nucleotides: TGTGCCACCTGCAGGGACAGGGGTTACAATGAGCAGTTCTTC.

V is TRBV5-6 and J is TRBJ1-4, with D tentatively TRBD1 (5 bases). The V end was cut by 4 bases, the J end by 7 bases, with 17 bases between. Per the germline V gene, CDR1 is SGHDT and CDR2 is YYEEEE. This CDR3 is 15 amino acids long. In nucleotides, the CDR3 is TGTGCCAGCAGCCCCAAGGCCGGGAGGGGTGAAAAACTGTTTTTT. Amino acids: CASSPKAGRGEKLFF.

The rearrangement links TRBV9 to TRBJ2-2, with D hard to call. The germline V gene has CDR1 SGDLS and CDR2 YYNGEE. Trimming left V 2 bases short and J 6 bases short, with 14 bases between. The CDR3 contains 15 residues. The CDR3 sequence is CASSVGLQGPGELFF. CDR3 nucleotides: TGTGCCAGCAGCGTGGGGTTACAAGGGCCCGGGGAGCTGTTTTTT.

CDR3 sequence (DNA): TGTGCCAGCAGTTTAAGCCGCCGGGACAGGGGAGGTCGGAGGGCTTTCTTT. This gives the protein CASSLSRRDRGGRRAFF. The chain employs TRBV28 and TRBJ1-1, with TRBD1 matching 10 bases. Germline values: CDR1 MDHEN, CDR2 SYDVKM. After removal of 2 bases from V and 11 bases from J, the junction contained 17 bases not matched to a gene. This CDR3 contains 17 residues.

This clone was seen once. The chain couples TRBV4-1 to TRBJ2-1, with D unresolved. V was cut by 1 base and J by 9 bases, with 13 bases left in between. The germline gives CDR1 MGHRA, CDR2 YSYEKL. The CDR3 loop spans 14 amino acids. This chain's CDR3 is CASSQGFLSLEQFF. The CDR3, as DNA: TGCGCCAGCAGCCAAGGCTTCCTCAGCCTTGAGCAGTTCTTC.

The chain employs TRBV15 and TRBJ1-3; D is possibly TRBD1 (6 bases). CDR3 length: 14 residues. Germline assignment: CDR1 LNHNV and CDR2 YYDKDF (reference sequence). V dropped 3 bases and J dropped 2 bases, with 8 bases sitting between them. The CDR3 DNA sequence: TGTGCCACCAGCAGCGGGGGGCCTGGAAACACCATATATTTT. Amino acids: CATSSGGPGNTIYF.

This clone was seen a handful of times. This rearrangement joins TRBV5-4 to TRBJ2-1; unclear D gene. CDR3 length: 12 residues. V gave up 3 bases and J gave up 16 bases, with 17 bases separating them. Germline-derived CDR1 and CDR2 are SGHNT and YYREEE (reference sequence). CDR3 coding DNA: TGTGCCAGCAGCTCGGACCGAGGTTTAATTTTCTTC. Its protein product is CASSSDRGLIFF.

The chain combines TRBV13 with TRBJ2-5; 8 bases are shared with TRBD1. Trimming removed 5 bases from V and 5 bases from J; junction bases left unmatched: 10. The CDR3 length is 15 residues. Germline V gene sequence: CDR1 PRHDT, CDR2 FYEKMQ (reference sequence). The CDR3 sequence: CASSPRSGGEETQYF. The CDR3 nucleotides read TGTGCCAGCAGCCCCCGGTCAGGGGGCGAGGAGACCCAGTACTTC.

The sample holds a few counts of this clone. The chain couples TRBV11-2 to TRBJ1-6, with 7 bases identical to TRBD1. J lost 8 bases, V lost 6 bases, and 13 bases had no gene match. The CDR3 is 16 residues long. CDR1 SGHAT and CDR2 FQNNGV come from the germline V gene. CDR3 DNA sequence: TGTGCCAGCAGTATGAGCGGCGACAGGGCTTATTCACCCCTCCACTTT. Its translation is CASSMSGDRAYSPLHF.

This rearrangement joins TRBV7-8 to TRBJ2-2, with 10 bases matching TRBD1. The J segment lost 5 bases and the V segment lost 6 bases, leaving 12 bases of the junction unmatched. This CDR3 has 17 residues. Germline CDR1 and CDR2: SGHVS and FQNEAQ. Here the CDR3 reads CASRLDRDRGETGELFF. The CDR3 DNA sequence: TGTGCCAGCAGATTGGACCGGGACAGGGGCGAGACCGGGGAGCTGTTTTTT.

The chain recombines TRBV5-1 with TRBJ1-6, with TRBD1 matching over 9 bases. The CDR3 runs to 14 residues. V gave up 4 bases and J gave up 10 bases; unmatched junction bases: 6. CDR1 is SGHRS and CDR2 is YFSETQ in the germline V gene. CDR3 in DNA: TGCGCCAGCAGCCCCGGACAGGGGCGCTCACCCCTCCACTTT. Its translation: CASSPGQGRSPLHF. Supplemented by reference TRBV5-1 and TRBJ1-6, the full variable domain reads KAGVTQTPRYLIKTRGQQVTLSCSPISGHRSVSWYQQTPGQGLQFLFEYFSETQRNKGNFPGRFSGRQFSNSRSEMNVSTLELGDSALYLCASSPGQGRSPLHFGNGTRLTVT.

The chain combines TRBV6-6 with TRBJ1-1; D unclear. Germline CDR1 reads MNHNY; CDR2 reads SVGAGI (reference sequence). V gave up 2 bases and J gave up 0 bases, with 10 bases separating them. The CDR3 is 15 residues long. This CDR3 reads CASSYGRHLNTEAFF. The CDR3 nucleotides are TGTGCCAGCAGTTACGGCCGACATTTGAACACTGAAGCTTTCTTT.

The chain uses TRBV6-1 and TRBJ1-6; D possibly corresponds to TRBD1 (5 bases). V lost 3 bases and J 7 bases, leaving 13 bases between the germline ends. CDR1 and CDR2 (germline): MNHNS, SASEGT. The CDR3 is 15 residues long. The CDR3 sequence: CASSDRGAQNSPLHF. The CDR3 DNA is TGTGCCAGCAGTGATCGAGGGGCACAAAATTCACCCCTCCACTTT.

Comments on this clone: Other DNA sequences in the sample encode the same CDR3. The chain recombines TRBV5-4 with TRBJ2-3; D is unclear. V lost 1 base and J lost 2, with 2 bases in between. Per the germline V gene, CDR1 is SGHNT and CDR2 is YYREEE (reference sequence). This CDR3 contains 12 residues. This chain's CDR3 is CASSLNTDTQYF. The DNA of the CDR3 is TGTGCCAGCAGCTTGAACACAGATACGCAGTATTTT. Based on the CDR3 plus reference TRBV5-4 and TRBJ2-3, the full variable domain is ETGVTQSPTHLIKTRGQQVTLRCSSQSGHNTVSWYQQALGQGPQFIFQYYREEENGRGNFPPRFSGLQFPNYSSELNVNALELDDSALYLCASSLNTDTQYFGPGTRLTVL.

V gene TRBV29-1 combines with J gene TRBJ1-1, with D uncertain. Germline CDR1 and CDR2: SQVTM and ANQGSEA. Trimming shortened V by 4 bases and J by 1 base, and 10 bases separated the two germline ends. This CDR3 region has 13 residues. The CDR3 here is CSVGYSKNTEAFF. DNA for the CDR3: TGCAGCGTTGGATACTCTAAGAACACTGAAGCTTTCTTT.

The chain carries TRBV7-2 and TRBJ2-5; D is unclear. Trimming left V 4 bases short and J 5 bases short, with 11 bases between. Germline V gives CDR1 SGHTA, CDR2 FQGNSA. CDR3 length: 13 amino acids. CDR3 residues: CASSYTFGETQYF. The CDR3 DNA reads TGTGCCAGCAGCTACACGTTTGGGGAGACCCAGTACTTC.